Detailed here is one T cell receptor (beta chain). Antigen specificity is unknown. At one end the junction does not follow the germline gene, possibly because of a read error. These data are taken from a study of T cell repertoires in cytomegalovirus infection. Study in general: CMV infection and matching HLA type were both indicated by public TCR beta signatures.

The CDR3 is made up of 19 amino acids. Germline lookup yields CDR1 SGHDN and CDR2 FVKESK. Via MiXCR, TCRdb re-called the reads, giving one row per CDR3 protein. Of 650,000 to 900,000 distinct CDR3 sequences detected, 30% to 35% appear once; the ten largest clones hold under 15%. Here the sequenced sample was cultured CD8+ T cells from PBMCs, taken from culture after CMV antigen stimulation. The chain couples TRBV14 to TRBJ1-5, with 11 bases that match TRBD1. This sequence originates from a human donor in good health (CMV status not recorded). Some clones in this sample may be carry-over from other donors' samples. In DNA form, the CDR3 reads TGTGCCAGCAGCCAAGTCCGGGACAGGGGGGACATTAGCAGTCAGCCCCAGCATTTT. It yields the protein CASSQVRDRGDISSQPQHF.